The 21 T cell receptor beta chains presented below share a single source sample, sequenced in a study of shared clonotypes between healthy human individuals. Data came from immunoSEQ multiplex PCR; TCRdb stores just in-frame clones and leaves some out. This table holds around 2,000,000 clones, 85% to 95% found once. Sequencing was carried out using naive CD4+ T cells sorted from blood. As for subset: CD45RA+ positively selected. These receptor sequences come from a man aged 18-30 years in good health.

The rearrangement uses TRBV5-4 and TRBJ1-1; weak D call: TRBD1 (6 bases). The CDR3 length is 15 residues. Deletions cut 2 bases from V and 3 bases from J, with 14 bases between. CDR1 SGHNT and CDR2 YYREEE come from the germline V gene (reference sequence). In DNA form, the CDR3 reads TGTGCCAGCAGCTTCCGCAGGGGAATGGACACTGAAGCTTTCTTT. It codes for CASSFRRGMDTEAFF.

For the CDR3, the DNA is TGCGCCAGCAGCCAAGATGAATTCCCGGGTGGCTACACCTTC. It translates to CASSQDEFPGGYTF. The J gene is TRBJ1-2, the V gene TRBV4-1; no reliable D call. The CDR3 totals 14 residues. Trimming shortened V by 0 bases and J by 7 bases, and 12 bases separated the two germline ends. The germline gives CDR1 MGHRA, CDR2 YSYEKL.

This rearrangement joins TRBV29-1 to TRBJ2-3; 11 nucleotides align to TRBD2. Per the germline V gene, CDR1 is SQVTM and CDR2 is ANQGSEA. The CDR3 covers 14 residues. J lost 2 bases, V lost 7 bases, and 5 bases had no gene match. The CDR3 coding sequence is TGCAGCGCGGCGACTAGCGGGGACACAGATACGCAGTATTTT. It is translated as CSAATSGDTDTQYF.

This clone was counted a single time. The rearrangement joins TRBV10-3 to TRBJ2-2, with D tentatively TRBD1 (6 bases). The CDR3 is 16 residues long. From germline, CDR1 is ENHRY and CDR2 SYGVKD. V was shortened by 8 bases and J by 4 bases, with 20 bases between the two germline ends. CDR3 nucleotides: TGTGCCATCGGTCAGGGATTGGGGGCCGGCACCGGGGAGCTGTTTTTT. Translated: CAIGQGLGAGTGELFF.

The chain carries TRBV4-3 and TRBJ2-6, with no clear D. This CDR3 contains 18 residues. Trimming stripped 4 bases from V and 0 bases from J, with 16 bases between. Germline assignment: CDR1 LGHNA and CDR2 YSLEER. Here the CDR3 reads CASSRDGSAASGANVLTF. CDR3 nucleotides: TGCGCCAGCAGCCGAGACGGCTCAGCAGCCTCTGGGGCCAACGTCCTGACTTTC.

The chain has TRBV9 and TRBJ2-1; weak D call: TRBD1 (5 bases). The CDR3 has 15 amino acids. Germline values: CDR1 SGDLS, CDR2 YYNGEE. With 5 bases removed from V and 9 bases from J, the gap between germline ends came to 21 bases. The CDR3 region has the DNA TGTGCCAGCAGTATTCAGGGCCTCCCATCGAGTGAGCAGTTCTTC. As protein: CASSIQGLPSSEQFF.

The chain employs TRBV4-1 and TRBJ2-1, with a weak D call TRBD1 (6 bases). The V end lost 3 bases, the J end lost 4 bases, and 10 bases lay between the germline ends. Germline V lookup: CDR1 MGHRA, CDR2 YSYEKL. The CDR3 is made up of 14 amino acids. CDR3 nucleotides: TGCGCCAGCAGCCATCCCGGACAGTACAATGAGCAGTTCTTC. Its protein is CASSHPGQYNEQFF.

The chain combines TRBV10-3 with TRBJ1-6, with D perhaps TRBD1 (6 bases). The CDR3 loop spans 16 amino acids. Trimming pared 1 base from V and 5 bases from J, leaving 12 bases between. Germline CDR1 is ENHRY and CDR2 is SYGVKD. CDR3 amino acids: CAISELGGRNNSPLHF. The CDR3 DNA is TGTGCCATCAGTGAGTTAGGGGGGCGGAATAATTCACCCCTCCACTTT.

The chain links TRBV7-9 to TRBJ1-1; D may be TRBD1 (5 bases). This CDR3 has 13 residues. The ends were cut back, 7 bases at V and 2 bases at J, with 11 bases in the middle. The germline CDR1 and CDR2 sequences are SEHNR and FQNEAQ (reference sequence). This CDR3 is CASTLGGNTEAFF. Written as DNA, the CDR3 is TGTGCCAGCACCCTGGGGGGAAACACTGAAGCTTTCTTT.

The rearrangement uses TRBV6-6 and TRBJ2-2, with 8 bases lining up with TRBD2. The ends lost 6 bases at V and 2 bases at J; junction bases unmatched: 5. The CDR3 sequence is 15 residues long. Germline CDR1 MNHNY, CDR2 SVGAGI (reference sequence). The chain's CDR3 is CASRAAGGNTGELFF. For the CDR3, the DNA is TGTGCCAGCAGAGCGGCGGGGGGCAACACCGGGGAGCTGTTTTTT.

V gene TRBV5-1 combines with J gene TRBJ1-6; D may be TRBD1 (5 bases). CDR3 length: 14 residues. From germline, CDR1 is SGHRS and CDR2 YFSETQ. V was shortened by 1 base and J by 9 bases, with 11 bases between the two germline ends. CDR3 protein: CASSLQGDGSPLHF. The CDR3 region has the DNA TGCGCCAGCAGCTTGCAAGGGGATGGTTCACCCCTCCACTTT.

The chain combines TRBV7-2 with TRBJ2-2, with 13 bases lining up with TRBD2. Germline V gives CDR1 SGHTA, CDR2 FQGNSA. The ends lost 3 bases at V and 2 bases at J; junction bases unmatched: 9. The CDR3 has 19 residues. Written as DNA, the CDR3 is TGTGCCAGCAGCTTCCCTAGAACTAGCGGGAGGGTTAACACCGGGGAGCTGTTTTTT. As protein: CASSFPRTSGRVNTGELFF. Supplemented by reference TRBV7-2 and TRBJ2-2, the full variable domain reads GAGVSQSPSNKVTEKGKDVELRCDPISGHTALYWYRQSLGQGLEFLIYFQGNSAPDKSGLPSDRFSAERTGGSVSTLTIQRTQQEDSAVYLCASSFPRTSGRVNTGELFFGEGSRLTVL.

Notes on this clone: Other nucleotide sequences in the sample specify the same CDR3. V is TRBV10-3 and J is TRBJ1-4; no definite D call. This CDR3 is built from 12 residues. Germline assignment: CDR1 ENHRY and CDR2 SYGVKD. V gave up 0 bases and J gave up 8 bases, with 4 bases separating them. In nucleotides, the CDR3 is TGTGCCATCAGTGAGTCGGGGGAAAAACTGTTTTTT. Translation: CAISESGEKLFF.

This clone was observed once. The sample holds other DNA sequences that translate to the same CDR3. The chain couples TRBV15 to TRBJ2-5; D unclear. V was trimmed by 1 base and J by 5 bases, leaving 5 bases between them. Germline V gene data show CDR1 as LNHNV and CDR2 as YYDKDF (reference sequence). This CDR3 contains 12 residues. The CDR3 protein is CATSRVGETQYF. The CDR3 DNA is TGTGCCACCAGCAGAGTTGGGGAGACCCAGTACTTC.

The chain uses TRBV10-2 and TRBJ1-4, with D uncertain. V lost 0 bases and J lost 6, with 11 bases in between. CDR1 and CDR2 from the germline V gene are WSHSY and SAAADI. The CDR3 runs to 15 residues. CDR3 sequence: CASSESGGLHEKLFF. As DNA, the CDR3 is TGCGCCAGCAGTGAGTCGGGAGGGTTGCATGAAAAACTGTTTTTT.

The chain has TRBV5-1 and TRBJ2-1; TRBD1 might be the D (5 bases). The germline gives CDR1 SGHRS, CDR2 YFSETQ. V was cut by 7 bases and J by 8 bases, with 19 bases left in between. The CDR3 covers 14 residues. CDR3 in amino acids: CASYLQEPLDEQFF. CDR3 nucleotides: TGCGCCAGCTATCTACAGGAGCCCTTGGATGAGCAGTTCTTC.

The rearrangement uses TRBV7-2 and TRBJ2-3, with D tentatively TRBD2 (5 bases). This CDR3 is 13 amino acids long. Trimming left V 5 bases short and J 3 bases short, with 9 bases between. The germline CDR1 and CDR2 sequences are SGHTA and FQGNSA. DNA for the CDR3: TGTGCCAGCAGCCCAACTAGGACAGATACGCAGTATTTT. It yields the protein CASSPTRTDTQYF.

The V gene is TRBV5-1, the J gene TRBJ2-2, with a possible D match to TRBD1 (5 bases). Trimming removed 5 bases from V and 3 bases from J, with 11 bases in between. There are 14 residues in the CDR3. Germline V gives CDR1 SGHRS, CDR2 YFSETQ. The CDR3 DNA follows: TGCGCCAGCAGGTCGGGCAGGGACACCGGGGAGCTGTTTTTT. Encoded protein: CASRSGRDTGELFF.

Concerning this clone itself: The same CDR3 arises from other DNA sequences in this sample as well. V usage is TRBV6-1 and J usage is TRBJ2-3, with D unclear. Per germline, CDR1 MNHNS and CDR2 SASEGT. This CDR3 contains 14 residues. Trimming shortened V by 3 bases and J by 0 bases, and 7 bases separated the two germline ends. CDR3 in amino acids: CASSESASTDTQYF. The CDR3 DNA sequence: TGTGCCAGCAGTGAGTCCGCAAGCACAGATACGCAGTATTTT.

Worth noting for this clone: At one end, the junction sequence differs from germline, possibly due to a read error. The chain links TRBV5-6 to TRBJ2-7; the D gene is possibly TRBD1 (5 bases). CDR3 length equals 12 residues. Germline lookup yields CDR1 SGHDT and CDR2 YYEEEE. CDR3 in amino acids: CASSRTQGPGVF. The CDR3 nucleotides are TGTGCCAGCAGCCGCACGCAGGGCCCAGGCGTCTTC.

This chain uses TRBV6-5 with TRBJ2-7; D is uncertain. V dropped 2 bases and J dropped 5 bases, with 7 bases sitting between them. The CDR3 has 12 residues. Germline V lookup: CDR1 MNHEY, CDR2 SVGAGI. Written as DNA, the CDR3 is TGTGCCAGCAGTTACAGTAAGAACGAGCAGTACTTC. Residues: CASSYSKNEQYF.